This T cell receptor (beta chain) comes out of a study of cytomegalovirus exposure and HLA in healthy donors. Findings and caveats of the study: About 87% or about 30% of the time was how often most TCR beta V segments were productive, according to an earlier analysis. Whilst most TCR sequences proved rare, a subset of public TCRs occurred across many donors. There was a cluster of highly shared sequence variants that was likely a sequencing artifact. In vitro confirmation showed three CMV-associated chains to be CMV antigen specific.

This CDR3 spans 15 amino acids. Losses at the gene ends were 4 bases for V and 2 bases for J; bases not matched to a gene: 3. Per germline, CDR1 MNHNS and CDR2 SASEGT. Researchers ran the PCR with 60 Vbeta and 13 Jbeta primers. Data came from immunoSEQ multiplex PCR; TCRdb stores just in-frame clones and leaves some out. The sample lists around 150,000 clones, approximately 67% seen once, with roughly 4.4% in the top ten. As to this clone: Its antigen is unknown.

Sequenced: PBMCs. The V call is TRBV6-1, the J call TRBJ2-4, with 9 bases lining up with TRBD1. This TCR came from a woman aged 18-29 years in good health and CMV-seropositive. The CDR3 loop is CASSAGTGTKNIQYF. The CDR3 DNA follows: TGTGCCAGCAGTGCGGGGACAGGGACCAAAAACATTCAGTACTTC.